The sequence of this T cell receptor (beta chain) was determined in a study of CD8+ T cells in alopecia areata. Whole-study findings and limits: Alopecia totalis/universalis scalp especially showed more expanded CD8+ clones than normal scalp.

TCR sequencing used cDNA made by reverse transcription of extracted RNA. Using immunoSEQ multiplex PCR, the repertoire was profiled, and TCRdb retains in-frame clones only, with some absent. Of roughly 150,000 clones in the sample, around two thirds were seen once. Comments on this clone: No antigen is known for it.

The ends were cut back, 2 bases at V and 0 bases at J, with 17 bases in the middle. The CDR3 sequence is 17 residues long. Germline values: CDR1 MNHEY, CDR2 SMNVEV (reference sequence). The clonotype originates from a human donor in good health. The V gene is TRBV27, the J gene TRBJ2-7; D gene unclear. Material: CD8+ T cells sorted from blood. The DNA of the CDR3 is TGTGCCAGCAGTTTAATACCCCCAAGGGTTAACTCCTACGAGCAGTACTTC. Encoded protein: CASSLIPPRVNSYEQYF.